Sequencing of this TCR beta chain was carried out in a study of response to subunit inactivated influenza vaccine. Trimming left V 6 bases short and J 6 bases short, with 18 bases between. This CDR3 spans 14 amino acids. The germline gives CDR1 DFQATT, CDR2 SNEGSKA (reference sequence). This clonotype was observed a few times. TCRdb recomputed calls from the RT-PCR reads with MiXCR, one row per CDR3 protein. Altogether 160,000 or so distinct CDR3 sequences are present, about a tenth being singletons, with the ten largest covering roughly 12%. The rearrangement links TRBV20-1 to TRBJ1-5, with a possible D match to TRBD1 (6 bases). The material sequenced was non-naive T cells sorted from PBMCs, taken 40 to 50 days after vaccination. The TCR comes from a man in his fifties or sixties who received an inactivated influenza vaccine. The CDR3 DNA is TGCAGTGCCTCGACTTACAGGGACGGTCAGCCCCAGCATTTT. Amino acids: CSASTYRDGQPQHF.